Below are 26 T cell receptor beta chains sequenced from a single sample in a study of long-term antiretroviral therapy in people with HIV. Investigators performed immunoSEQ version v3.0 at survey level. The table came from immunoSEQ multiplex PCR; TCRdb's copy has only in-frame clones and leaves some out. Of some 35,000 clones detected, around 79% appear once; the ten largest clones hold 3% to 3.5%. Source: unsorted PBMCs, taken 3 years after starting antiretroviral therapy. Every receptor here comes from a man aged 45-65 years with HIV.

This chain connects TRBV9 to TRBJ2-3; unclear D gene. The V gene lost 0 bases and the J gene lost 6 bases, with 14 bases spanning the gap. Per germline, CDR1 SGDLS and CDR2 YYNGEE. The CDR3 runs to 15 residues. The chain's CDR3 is CASSVGDSTFDTQYF. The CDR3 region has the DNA TGTGCCAGCAGCGTAGGGGATAGCACTTTCGATACGCAGTATTTT. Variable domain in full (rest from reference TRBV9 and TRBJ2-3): DSGVTQTPKHLITATGQRVTLRCSPRSGDLSVYWYQQSLDQGLQFLIQYYNGEERAKGNILERFSAQQFPDLHSELNLSSLELGDSALYFCASSVGDSTFDTQYFGPGTRLTVL.

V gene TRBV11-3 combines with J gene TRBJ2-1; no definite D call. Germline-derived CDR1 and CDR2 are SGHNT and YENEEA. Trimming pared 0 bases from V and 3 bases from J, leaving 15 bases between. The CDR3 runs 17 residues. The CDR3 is CASSLESSGGLYNEQFF. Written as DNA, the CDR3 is TGTGCCAGCAGCTTAGAGAGCTCAGGTGGCCTCTACAATGAGCAGTTCTTC. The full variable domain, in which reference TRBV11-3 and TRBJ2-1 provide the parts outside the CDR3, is EAGVVQSPRYKIIEKKQPVAFWCNPISGHNTLYWYLQNLGQGPELLIRYENEEAVDDSQLPKDRFSAERLKGVDSTLKIQPAELGDSAVYLCASSLESSGGLYNEQFFGPGTRLTVL.

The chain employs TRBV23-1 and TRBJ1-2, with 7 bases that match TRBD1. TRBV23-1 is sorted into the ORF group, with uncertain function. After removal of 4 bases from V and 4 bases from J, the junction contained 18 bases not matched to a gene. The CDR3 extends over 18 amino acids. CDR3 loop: CASSPRLGTAVFSYGYTF. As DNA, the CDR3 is TGCGCCAGCAGTCCGCGTTTAGGGACAGCGGTTTTTAGCTATGGCTACACCTTC.

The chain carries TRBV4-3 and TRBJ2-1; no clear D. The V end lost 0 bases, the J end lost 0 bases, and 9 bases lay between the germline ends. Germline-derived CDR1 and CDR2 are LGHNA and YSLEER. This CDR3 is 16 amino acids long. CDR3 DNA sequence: TGCGCCAGCAGCCAAGACGCAGGCTTCTCCTACAATGAGCAGTTCTTC. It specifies CASSQDAGFSYNEQFF.

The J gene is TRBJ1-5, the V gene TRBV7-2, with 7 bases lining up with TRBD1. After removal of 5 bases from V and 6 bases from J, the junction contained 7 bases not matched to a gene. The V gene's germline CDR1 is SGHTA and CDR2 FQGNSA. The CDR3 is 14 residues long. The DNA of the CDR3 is TGTGCCAGCAGCCCAGACAGGGACACTCAGCCCCAGCATTTT. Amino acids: CASSPDRDTQPQHF.

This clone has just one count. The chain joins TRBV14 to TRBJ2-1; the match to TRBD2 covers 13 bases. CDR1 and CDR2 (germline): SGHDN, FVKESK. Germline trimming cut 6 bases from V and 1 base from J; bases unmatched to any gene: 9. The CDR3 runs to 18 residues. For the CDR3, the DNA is TGTGCCAGCAGACGCGGACTAGCGGGAGATCTTTCCTACAATGAGCAGTTCTTC. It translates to CASRRGLAGDLSYNEQFF.

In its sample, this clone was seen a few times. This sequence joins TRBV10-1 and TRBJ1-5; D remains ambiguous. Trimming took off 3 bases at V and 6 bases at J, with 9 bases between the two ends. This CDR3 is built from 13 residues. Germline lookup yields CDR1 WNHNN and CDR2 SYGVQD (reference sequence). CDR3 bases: TGCGCCAGCAGTGACCAGCGAGGTCAGCCCCAGCATTTT. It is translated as CASSDQRGQPQHF.

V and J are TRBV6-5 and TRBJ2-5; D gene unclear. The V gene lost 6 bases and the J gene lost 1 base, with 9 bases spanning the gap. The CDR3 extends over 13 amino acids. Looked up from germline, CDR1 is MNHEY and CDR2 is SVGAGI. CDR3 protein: CASSLLLQETQYF. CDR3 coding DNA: TGTGCCAGCAGCCTCCTTCTCCAAGAGACCCAGTACTTC.

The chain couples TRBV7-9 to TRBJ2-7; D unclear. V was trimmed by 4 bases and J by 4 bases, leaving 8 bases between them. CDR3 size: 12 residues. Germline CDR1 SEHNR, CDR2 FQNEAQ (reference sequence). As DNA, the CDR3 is TGTGCCAGCAGCTCCCGGATTTACGAGCAGTACTTC. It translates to CASSSRIYEQYF.

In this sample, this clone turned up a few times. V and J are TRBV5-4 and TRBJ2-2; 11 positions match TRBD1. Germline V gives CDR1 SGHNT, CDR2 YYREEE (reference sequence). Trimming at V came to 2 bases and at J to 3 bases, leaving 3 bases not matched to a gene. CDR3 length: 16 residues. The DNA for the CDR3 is TGTGCCAGCAGCTTCGGACAGGGGGCGGACACCGGGGAGCTGTTTTTT. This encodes CASSFGQGADTGELFF.

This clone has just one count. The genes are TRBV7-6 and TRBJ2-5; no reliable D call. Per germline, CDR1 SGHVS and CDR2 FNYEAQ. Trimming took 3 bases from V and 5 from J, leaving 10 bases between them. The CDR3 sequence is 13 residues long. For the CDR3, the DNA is TGTGCCAGCAGCTTTCCAGGAGCGGAGACCCAGTACTTC. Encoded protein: CASSFPGAETQYF.

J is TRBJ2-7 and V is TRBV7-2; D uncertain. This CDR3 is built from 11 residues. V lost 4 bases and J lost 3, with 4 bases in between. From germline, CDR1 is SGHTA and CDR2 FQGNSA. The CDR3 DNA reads TGTGCCAGCAGCTCAGACTACGAGCAGTACTTC. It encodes CASSSDYEQYF.

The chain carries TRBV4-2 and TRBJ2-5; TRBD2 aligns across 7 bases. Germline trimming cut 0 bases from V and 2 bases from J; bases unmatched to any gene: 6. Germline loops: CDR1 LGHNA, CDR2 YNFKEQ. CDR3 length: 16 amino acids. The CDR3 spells CASSQDGAGSQETQYF. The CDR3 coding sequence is TGTGCCAGCAGCCAAGATGGAGCGGGGTCTCAAGAGACCCAGTACTTC.

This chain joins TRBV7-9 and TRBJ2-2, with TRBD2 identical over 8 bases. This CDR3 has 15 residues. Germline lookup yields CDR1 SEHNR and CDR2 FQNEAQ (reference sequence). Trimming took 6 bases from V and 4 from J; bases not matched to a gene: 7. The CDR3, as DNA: TGTGCCAGCAGTCCAAGCGGGAGCAGCACCGGGGAGCTGTTTTTT. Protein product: CASSPSGSSTGELFF.

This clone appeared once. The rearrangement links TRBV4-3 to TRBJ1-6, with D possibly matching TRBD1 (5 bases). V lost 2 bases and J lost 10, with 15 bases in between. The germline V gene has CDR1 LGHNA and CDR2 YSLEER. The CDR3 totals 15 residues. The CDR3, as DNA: TGCGCCAGCAGCCAATCGCGGGACCCTCGATCACCCCTCCACTTT. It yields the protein CASSQSRDPRSPLHF.

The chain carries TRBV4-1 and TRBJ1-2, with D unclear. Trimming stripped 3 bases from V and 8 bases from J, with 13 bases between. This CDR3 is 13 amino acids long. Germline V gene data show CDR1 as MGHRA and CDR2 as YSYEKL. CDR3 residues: CASSQAVPRGYTF. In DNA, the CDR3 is TGCGCCAGCAGCCAGGCCGTTCCTAGGGGCTACACCTTC.

CDR3 protein: CASSSDPGNEQFF. The CDR3 nucleotides read TGTGCCAGCAGCTCGGACCCGGGCAATGAGCAGTTCTTC. V usage is TRBV11-2 and J usage is TRBJ2-1; D unresolved. V dropped 4 bases and J dropped 6 bases, with 10 bases sitting between them. Germline values: CDR1 SGHAT, CDR2 FQNNGV. This CDR3 comprises 13 residues.

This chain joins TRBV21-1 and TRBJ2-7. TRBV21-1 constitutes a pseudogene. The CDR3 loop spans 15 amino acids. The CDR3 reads CASSKDGPPPYEQYF. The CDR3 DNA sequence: TGTGCCAGCAGCAAAGACGGACCCCCTCCCTACGAGCAGTACTTC.

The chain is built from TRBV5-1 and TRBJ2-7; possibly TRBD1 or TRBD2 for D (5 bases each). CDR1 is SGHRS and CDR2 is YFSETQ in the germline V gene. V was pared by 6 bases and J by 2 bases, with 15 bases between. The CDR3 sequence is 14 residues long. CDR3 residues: CASTQAGDAYEQYF. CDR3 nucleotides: TGCGCCAGCACACAGGCCGGGGACGCCTACGAGCAGTACTTC.

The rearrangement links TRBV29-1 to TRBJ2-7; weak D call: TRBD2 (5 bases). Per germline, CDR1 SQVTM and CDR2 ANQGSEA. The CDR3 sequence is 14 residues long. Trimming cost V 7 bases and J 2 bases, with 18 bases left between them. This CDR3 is CSAYDGVPPYEQYF. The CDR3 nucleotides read TGCAGCGCATACGACGGGGTGCCTCCCTACGAGCAGTACTTC.

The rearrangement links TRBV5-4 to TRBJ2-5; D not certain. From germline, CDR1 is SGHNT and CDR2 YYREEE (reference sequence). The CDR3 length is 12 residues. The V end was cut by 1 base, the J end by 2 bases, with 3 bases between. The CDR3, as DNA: TGTGCCAGCAGCTTGACACAAGAGACCCAGTACTTC. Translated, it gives CASSLTQETQYF.

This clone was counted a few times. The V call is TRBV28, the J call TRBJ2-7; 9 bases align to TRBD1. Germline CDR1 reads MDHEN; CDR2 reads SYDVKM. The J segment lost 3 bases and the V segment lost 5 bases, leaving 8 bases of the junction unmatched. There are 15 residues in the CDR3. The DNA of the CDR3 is TGTGCCAGCAGTGACCCTGGGACAGGGCACTACGAGCAGTACTTC. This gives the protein CASSDPGTGHYEQYF.

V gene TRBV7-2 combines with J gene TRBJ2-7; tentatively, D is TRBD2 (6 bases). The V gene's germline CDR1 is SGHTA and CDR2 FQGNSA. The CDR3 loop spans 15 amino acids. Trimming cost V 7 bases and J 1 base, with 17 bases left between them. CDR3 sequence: CASTLTTRLSYEQYF. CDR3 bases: TGTGCCAGCACCCTTACGACTAGACTTTCCTACGAGCAGTACTTC.

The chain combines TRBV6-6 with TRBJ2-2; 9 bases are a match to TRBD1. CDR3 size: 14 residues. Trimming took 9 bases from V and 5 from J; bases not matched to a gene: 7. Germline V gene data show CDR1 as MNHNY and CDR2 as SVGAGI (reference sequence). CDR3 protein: CASTGQGGTGELFF. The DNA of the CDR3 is TGTGCCAGTACGGGACAGGGTGGTACCGGGGAGCTGTTTTTT.

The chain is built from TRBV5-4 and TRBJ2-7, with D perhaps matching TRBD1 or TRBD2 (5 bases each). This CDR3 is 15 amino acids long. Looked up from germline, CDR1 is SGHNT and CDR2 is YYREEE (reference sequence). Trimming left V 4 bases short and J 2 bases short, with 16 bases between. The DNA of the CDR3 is TGTGCCAGCAGCACTACCGGGACCTATACCTACGAGCAGTACTTC. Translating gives CASSTTGTYTYEQYF.

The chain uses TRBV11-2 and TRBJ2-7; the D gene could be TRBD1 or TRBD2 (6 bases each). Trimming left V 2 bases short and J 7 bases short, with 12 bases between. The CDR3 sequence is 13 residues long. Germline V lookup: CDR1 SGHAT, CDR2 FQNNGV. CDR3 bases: TGTGCCAGCAGCTTAACGACAGGAGGGGAGCAGTACTTC. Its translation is CASSLTTGGEQYF.